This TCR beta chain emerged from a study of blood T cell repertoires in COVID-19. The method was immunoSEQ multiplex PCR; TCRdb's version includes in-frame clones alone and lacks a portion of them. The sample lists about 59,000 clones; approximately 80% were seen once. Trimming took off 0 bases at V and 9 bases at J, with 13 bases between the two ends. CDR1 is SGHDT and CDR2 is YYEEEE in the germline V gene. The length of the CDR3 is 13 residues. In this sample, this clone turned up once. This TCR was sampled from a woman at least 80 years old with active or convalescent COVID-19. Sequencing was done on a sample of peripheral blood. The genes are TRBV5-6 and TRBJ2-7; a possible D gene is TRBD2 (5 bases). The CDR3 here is CASSLARRIWQYF. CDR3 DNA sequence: TGTGCCAGCAGCTTGGCGAGGAGGATATGGCAGTACTTC. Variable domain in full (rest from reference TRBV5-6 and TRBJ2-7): DAGVTQSPTHLIKTRGQQVTLRCSPKSGHDTVSWYQQALGQGPQFIFQYYEEEERQRGNFPDRFSGHQFPNYSSELNVNALLLGDSALYLCASSLARRIWQYFGPGTRLTVT.